This TCR beta chain stems from a study of shared clonotypes between healthy human individuals. Clones were sequenced by immunoSEQ multiplex PCR, and TCRdb holds only the in-frame ones, with some missing. This repertoire shows some 2,000,000 clones, roughly 94% found once; its top ten account for roughly 0.13%. Study observations and caveats: A generally larger estimated richness was seen in naive subsets than in memory subsets.

In the case of this clone: The antigen remains undetermined.

Recent acute infections and vaccinations were absent in the healthy HIV-negative adult donors. The sequenced material came from naive CD4+ T cells sorted from blood. The subset denotes: CD45RA+ positively selected. This TCR was recovered from a man aged 18 to 30 in good health.

DNA for the CDR3: TGTGCCAGTACTGTGGGGGCTACTTTGAACACTGAAGCTTTCTTT. The encoded protein is CASTVGATLNTEAFF. This chain joins TRBV19 and TRBJ1-1; D might be TRBD1 (6 bases). V gave up 7 bases and J gave up 0 bases, with 15 bases separating them. CDR3 length equals 15 residues. Per germline, CDR1 LNHDA and CDR2 SQIVND (reference sequence).